This T cell receptor (beta chain) was obtained from a study of cytomegalovirus exposure and HLA in healthy donors. General study findings and limits: In vitro testing confirmed a few CMV-associated chains as specific for CMV antigens. Rare TCR sequences predominated, though certain public TCRs were found in many donors.

The CDR3 is 11 residues long. Trimming cost V 5 bases and J 1 base, with 2 bases left between them. Germline V gene lookup returns CDR1 MNHNY and CDR2 SVGAGI (reference sequence). The protocol was immunoSEQ multiplex PCR, while the TCRdb copy is restricted to in-frame clones and leaves out a portion. The repertoire holds around 200,000 clones, with roughly 84% as singletons. About this clone itself: Its target is not known.

The TCR sequence derives from a woman under 30 in good health and CMV-seropositive. The chain employs TRBV6-6 and TRBJ1-1; D remains ambiguous. Source material: PBMCs. CDR3 residues: CASSRNTEAFF. The CDR3 nucleotides are TGTGCCAGCAGTCGGAACACTGAAGCTTTCTTT.